The TCR beta chain under discussion was sequenced for a study of shared clonotypes between healthy human individuals. About 30,000 T cell genomes (about 210 ng DNA) went into each sorted-subset replicate. TCRdb's table, derived via immunoSEQ multiplex PCR, lists solely in-frame clones and lacks some. The table shows approximately 1.9 million clones, with approximately 92% occurring only once. Terminally differentiated effector memory CD45RA+ cells were excluded by CCR7 positive selection of CD45RO-negative cells. This CDR3 has 14 residues. Trimming shortened V by 3 bases and J by 4 bases, and 11 bases separated the two germline ends. Germline-derived CDR1 and CDR2 are SEHNR and FQNEAQ (reference sequence).

This TCR derives from a man aged 18-30 years in good health. Some clones in this sample may be carry-over from other donors' samples. The J gene is TRBJ2-3, the V gene TRBV7-9; D is perhaps TRBD2 (5 bases). The source material was naive CD8+ T cells from PBMCs. CDR3 DNA sequence: TGTGCCAGCAGCTTCCAGGACTCCCCAGATACGCAGTATTTT. Translation: CASSFQDSPDTQYF.